Given below is one TCR beta chain in context. The target antigen is unknown. The sample is drawn from a study of T-cell reconstitution after alpha-beta-depleted transplantation in children. Notes on the study in general: T-cell numbers and diversity one year post-transplant derived largely from freshly generated T cells. It was reported that alpha-beta T cells came from several hundred expanded graft clones (about two months after transplant). Where some patients showed high TCRbeta diversity at day 60, it came from recipient T cells and thymic progenitors that had survived.

For TCRbeta, the library was prepared with unique molecular identifiers. Each CDR3 protein gets one entry after TCRdb re-called the PCR reads with MiXCR. The table lists more than 200,000 distinct CDR3 sequences, more than 20% of them singletons. This material consisted of PBMCs, mostly from graft donor cells, taken 360 days after TCRalphabeta/CD19-depleted stem cell transplant. This clonotype was obtained from a female patient aged 2-9 years who had a stem cell transplant for congenital amegakaryocytic thrombocytopenia, so the T cells may come from the graft donor.

The chain's CDR3 is CASRLLAGAADTQYF. CDR3 nucleotide sequence: TGTGCCAGCAGGCTTCTAGCGGGAGCCGCAGATACGCAGTATTTT. This chain joins TRBV6-2 or TRBV6-3 and TRBJ2-3, with 10 bases aligning to TRBD2. Germline loops: CDR1 MNHEY, CDR2 SVGEGT. CDR3 size: 15 residues. V was pared by 6 bases and J by 4 bases, with 7 bases of the junction left unmatched.